The 30 T cell receptor beta chains below come from one sample, sequenced in a study of T cell repertoires in cytomegalovirus infection. TCRdb re-analysed the reads in MiXCR, keeping a single row per CDR3 protein. The sample carries about 830,000 distinct CDR3 sequences, approximately 32% recorded once. Antigens of these TCRs are unknown. Sample: cultured CD8+ T cells from PBMCs, taken from culture after CMV antigen stimulation. Receptors were obtained from a human donor in good health (CMV status not recorded). Some clones in this sample may be carry-over from other donors' samples.

The chain is built from TRBV29-1 and TRBJ2-7; D may be TRBD1 (6 bases). The CDR3 contains 14 residues. The V and J ends lost 1 base and 4 bases respectively, with 14 bases between them. CDR1 is SQVTM and CDR2 is ANQGSEA in the germline V gene. Written as DNA, the CDR3 is TGCAGCGTTGAAGGGCAGGGGACCGTGTACGAGCAGTACTTC. Its protein product is CSVEGQGTVYEQYF.

This clonotype was found a few times. Sequence at one end of the junction differs from germline and may be a read error. The chain recombines TRBV7-7 with TRBJ2-3; possible D gene TRBD2, 7 bases. This CDR3 is built from 14 residues. Germline CDR1 reads SSHAT; CDR2 reads FNYEAQ (reference sequence). As DNA, the CDR3 is TGTGCTAGCAGCCCGGCGGGGGCGGGAGATACGCAGTATTTT. The encoded protein is CASSPAGAGDTQYF.

Remarks on this clonotype: This clone may be a read error of a much larger clone one base away. The rearrangement joins TRBV28 to TRBJ2-4; D is unclear. This CDR3 is built from 15 residues. Trimming took 1 base from V and 3 from J, leaving 10 bases between them. Per germline, CDR1 MDHEN and CDR2 SYDVKM. CDR3 in DNA: TGTGCCAGCAGTTTATACAGTATAGACAAAAACATTCAGTACTTC. Protein sequence: CASSLYSIDKNIQYF.

About this clonotype: This could be a read error, since a much larger clone is one nucleotide away. J is TRBJ1-1 and V is TRBV7-2; no clear D gene. CDR1 and CDR2 (germline): SGHTA, FQGNSA. This CDR3 contains 14 residues. The CDR3 region has the DNA TGTGCCAGCAACTTAGGCCGGGTCAGAACCGAAGCTTTCTTT. Protein: CASNLGRVRTEAFF. Supplemented by reference TRBV7-2 and TRBJ1-1, the full variable domain reads GAGVSQSPSNKVTEKGKDVELRCDPISGHTALYWYRQSLGQGLEFLIYFQGNSAPDKSGLPSDRFSAERTGGSVSTLTIQRTQQEDSAVYLCASNLGRVRTEAFFGQGTRLTVV.

The J gene is TRBJ1-5, the V gene TRBV6-6; weak D call: TRBD1 (5 bases). Germline CDR1 and CDR2: MNHNY and SVGAGI (reference sequence). Trimming cost V 0 bases and J 5 bases, with 11 bases left between them. The CDR3 is made up of 15 amino acids. The CDR3 loop is CASSYSWRGDQPQHF. The CDR3 region has the DNA TGTGCCAGCAGTTACTCTTGGCGGGGCGATCAGCCCCAGCATTTT.

The CDR3 reads CAIRRKDRGADTQYF. CDR3 DNA sequence: TGTGCCATCAGACGTAAGGACAGGGGGGCAGATACGCAGTATTTT. J is TRBJ2-3 and V is TRBV10-3, with TRBD1 identical over 10 bases. Germline V gene lookup returns CDR1 ENHRY and CDR2 SYGVKD. The CDR3 is 15 residues long. J gave up 4 bases and V 6 bases, and 7 bases lay outside the gene matches.

This clonotype was found a few times. The chain is built from TRBV7-3 and TRBJ2-7; no clear D. The CDR3 covers 12 residues. CDR1 and CDR2 (germline): SGHTA, FQGTGA. V gave up 8 bases and J gave up 2 bases, with 10 bases separating them. CDR3 bases: TGTGCCAGCGGACCAAGGACCTACGAGCAGTACTTC. Translating it yields CASGPRTYEQYF. The entire variable domain, with the rest obtained from reference TRBV7-3 and TRBJ2-7, is as follows: GAGVSQTPSNKVTEKGKYVELRCDPISGHTALYWYRQSLGQGPEFLIYFQGTGAADDSGLPNDRFFAVRPEGSVSTLKIQRTERGDSAVYLCASGPRTYEQYFGPGTRLTVT.

This clonotype was detected ten times or more. The chain has TRBV7-8 and TRBJ2-7, with TRBD1 matching 10 bases. CDR3 length: 15 residues. The V segment lost 5 bases and the J segment 4 bases; nucleotides outside the gene matches: 8. The germline gives CDR1 SGHVS, CDR2 FQNEAQ. The CDR3: CASSPLGTGEYEQYF. Written as DNA, the CDR3 is TGTGCCAGCAGCCCCCTTGGGACAGGGGAATACGAGCAGTACTTC.

The genes are TRBV4-2 and TRBJ2-5; 13 nucleotides align to TRBD2. Per germline, CDR1 LGHNA and CDR2 YNFKEQ. The CDR3 length is 16 residues. V trimming: 5 bases; J trimming: 1 base; junction bases outside the gene matches: 4. CDR3 sequence: CASSKGTSGVQETQYF. Written as DNA, the CDR3 is TGTGCCAGCAGCAAGGGGACTAGCGGGGTCCAAGAGACCCAGTACTTC.

The chain has TRBV5-1 and TRBJ2-7, with TRBD2 as a possible D gene (5 bases). Germline CDR1 SGHRS, CDR2 YFSETQ. CDR3 size: 11 residues. V lost 7 bases, J lost 6 bases, and 11 bases lay in between. The CDR3 here is CASHGGSEQYF. The CDR3 coding sequence is TGCGCCAGCCATGGAGGTAGCGAGCAGTACTTC.

The chain uses TRBV5-4 and TRBJ1-1, with unresolved D. Between the trimmed V and J ends, which lost 1 base and 4 bases, there was a span of 11 bases. The CDR3 has 14 amino acids. Germline V lookup: CDR1 SGHNT, CDR2 YYREEE (reference sequence). The CDR3 coding sequence is TGTGCCAGCAGCTTGAACTGGGCCACCACTGAAGCTTTCTTT. Amino acid sequence: CASSLNWATTEAFF.

J is TRBJ1-4 and V is TRBV7-9; 10 bases map to TRBD1. The J segment lost 6 bases and the V segment lost 4 bases, leaving 8 bases of the junction unmatched. The CDR3 runs to 16 residues. Germline V gene data show CDR1 as SEHNR and CDR2 as FQNEAQ (reference sequence). CDR3 nucleotides: TGTGCCAGCAGCTCGGAAATGGGACAGGGGTATGAAAAACTGTTTTTT. This gives the protein CASSSEMGQGYEKLFF.

The V gene is TRBV7-8, the J gene TRBJ1-5, with D uncertain. The CDR3 consists of 13 residues. Germline CDR1 reads SGHVS; CDR2 reads FQNEAQ. V lost 3 bases, J lost 11 bases, and 14 bases lay in between. The chain's CDR3 is CASSFGGPATQHF. The CDR3 DNA is TGTGCCAGCAGCTTCGGAGGCCCCGCGACCCAGCATTTT.

This chain links TRBV4-1 with TRBJ2-7, with D uncertain. The V end was cut by 1 base, the J end by 0 bases, with 13 bases between. CDR1 and CDR2 (germline): MGHRA, YSYEKL. The CDR3 is made up of 16 amino acids. CDR3 bases: TGCGCCAGCAGCCAAGTCGGGCAAACACCCTCCTACGAGCAGTACGTC. Amino acid sequence: CASSQVGQTPSYEQYV.

This clonotype was seen more than once but under ten times. The J gene is TRBJ2-7, the V gene TRBV6-2 or TRBV6-3; the D gene is possibly TRBD1 (6 bases). Germline V gives CDR1 MNHEY, CDR2 SVGEGT. This CDR3 region has 13 residues. V was shortened by 5 bases and J by 1 base, with 9 bases between the two germline ends. CDR3 in DNA: TGTGCCAGCAGTCATACAGGGTCCTACGAGCAGTACGTC. It specifies CASSHTGSYEQYV.

This clonotype was seen more than once but under ten times. The V and J genes are TRBV12-3 or TRBV12-4 and TRBJ2-7, with D perhaps matching TRBD1 (6 bases). Trimming removed 3 bases at V and 2 bases at J, with 11 bases between. This CDR3 has 14 amino acids. The CDR3 nucleotides are TGTGCCAGCAGTTTCGGGACACTTACCTACGAGCAGTACGTC. Translating gives CASSFGTLTYEQYV.

V usage is TRBV27 and J usage is TRBJ2-1, with D perhaps matching TRBD2 (5 bases). Germline CDR1 is MNHEY and CDR2 is SMNVEV (reference sequence). Trimming took 2 bases from V and 5 from J, leaving 13 bases between them. The CDR3 loop spans 15 amino acids. CDR3 coding DNA: TGTGCCAGCAGTTTAATGGCTTCGGGGAACAATGAGCAGTTCTTC. Translating gives CASSLMASGNNEQFF.

This clonotype was detected only a few times. This chain links TRBV10-3 with TRBJ1-5, with D tentatively TRBD1 (5 bases). In germline, CDR1 is ENHRY, CDR2 SYGVKD. The CDR3 runs to 13 residues. Trimming stripped 9 bases from V and 5 bases from J, with 14 bases between. CDR3 nucleotides: TGTGCCATGACCAATGGACAAGATCAGCCCCAGCATTTT. It specifies CAMTNGQDQPQHF.

This clonotype has ten or more counts. The chain joins TRBV7-8 to TRBJ1-5, with D uncertain. Trimming stripped 0 bases from V and 0 bases from J, with 12 bases between. Germline-derived CDR1 and CDR2 are SGHVS and FQNEAQ. This CDR3 has 17 amino acids. CDR3 DNA: TGTGCCAGCAGCTTAGCGGGAGCCTACTTTAGCAATCAGCCCCAGCATTTT. Translating it yields CASSLAGAYFSNQPQHF.

This chain uses TRBV6-8 with TRBJ2-1; D tentatively reads TRBD1 or TRBD2 (7 bases each). Germline assignment: CDR1 MNHGY and CDR2 SAAAGT. V was clipped by 7 bases and J by 5 bases, with 15 bases between them. The CDR3 sequence is 14 residues long. CDR3 region: CASTRGGVDNEQFF. The CDR3 DNA reads TGTGCCAGCACCAGGGGGGGCGTCGACAATGAGCAGTTCTTC.

The chain carries TRBV7-2 and TRBJ2-1, with TRBD2 identical over 7 bases. Germline trimming cut 2 bases from V and 4 bases from J; bases unmatched to any gene: 8. Germline V gene sequence: CDR1 SGHTA, CDR2 FQGNSA. This CDR3 has 16 residues. As DNA, the CDR3 is TGTGCCAGCAGCTTATCAGGGAGGGCTAGATACAATGAGCAGTTCTTC. This sequence encodes CASSLSGRARYNEQFF.

This clonotype was seen only a few times. This chain links TRBV11-2 with TRBJ2-3, with 15 bases aligning to TRBD2. CDR1 SGHAT and CDR2 FQNNGV come from the germline V gene. This CDR3 has 18 amino acids. J gave up 6 bases and V 5 bases, and 12 bases lay outside the gene matches. CDR3 in DNA: TGTGCCAGCAGCGAGCGCCCCGGACTAGCGGGGGGGCGGGATACGCAGTATTTT. It yields the protein CASSERPGLAGGRDTQYF.

The chain combines TRBV4-2 with TRBJ1-5; D unclear. This CDR3 comprises 15 residues. CDR1 is LGHNA and CDR2 is YNFKEQ in the germline V gene. V was shortened by 1 base and J by 4 bases, with 11 bases between the two germline ends. CDR3 residues: CASSQVGTPNQPQHF. The CDR3 nucleotides read TGTGCCAGCAGCCAAGTGGGAACCCCGAATCAGCCCCAGCATTTT.

This chain uses TRBV6-6 with TRBJ1-1, with 8 nucleotides matching TRBD1. CDR3 length: 16 amino acids. J lost 0 bases, V lost 10 bases, and 13 bases had no gene match. Per the germline V gene, CDR1 is MNHNY and CDR2 is SVGAGI (reference sequence). In nucleotides, the CDR3 is TGTGCCATGCGGACGCGGACAGGGAACATGAACACTGAAGCTTTCTTT. Its translation: CAMRTRTGNMNTEAFF.

This clonotype was found many times. The J gene is TRBJ1-1, the V gene TRBV19; no clear D gene. Germline CDR1 LNHDA, CDR2 SQIVND (reference sequence). The CDR3 is 14 amino acids. The ends were cut back, 3 bases at V and 2 bases at J, with 10 bases in the middle. CDR3 residues: CASSILSANTEAFF. The CDR3 DNA sequence: TGTGCCAGTAGTATTCTTTCAGCCAACACTGAAGCTTTCTTT.

V gene TRBV12-3 or TRBV12-4 combines with J gene TRBJ2-1; TRBD1 matches at 7 bases. Trimming took 6 bases from V and 8 from J; bases not matched to a gene: 16. The CDR3 consists of 16 residues. The CDR3 here is CASSALPRGRFDEQFF. CDR3 DNA sequence: TGTGCCAGCAGCGCCCTCCCGAGGGGGCGCTTCGATGAGCAGTTCTTC.

This clonotype came up a few times. This rearrangement joins TRBV5-4 to TRBJ2-5; the match to TRBD2 covers 9 bases. J gave up 1 base and V 2 bases, and 3 bases lay outside the gene matches. The germline gives CDR1 SGHNT, CDR2 YYREEE (reference sequence). This CDR3 is built from 15 residues. For the CDR3, the DNA is TGTGCCAGCAGCTTAAGCGGGGGGTTCCAAGAGACCCAGTACTTC. Its translation: CASSLSGGFQETQYF.

The rearrangement joins TRBV5-1 to TRBJ1-1, with a possible D match to TRBD1 (5 bases). The V end was cut by 5 bases, the J end by 5 bases, with 13 bases between. Germline CDR1 and CDR2: SGHRS and YFSETQ. The CDR3 consists of 13 residues. The chain's CDR3 is CASRDSSGTEAFF. CDR3 sequence (DNA): TGCGCCAGCAGAGACAGCTCGGGGACTGAAGCTTTCTTT.

Only one count was recorded for this clonotype. The gene calls are TRBV9 and TRBJ2-5; TRBD1 matches at 7 bases. V trimming: 5 bases; J trimming: 5 bases; junction bases outside the gene matches: 9. The CDR3 extends over 14 amino acids. Germline loops: CDR1 SGDLS, CDR2 YYNGEE. The CDR3 protein is CASSETTGFETQYF. CDR3 sequence (DNA): TGTGCCAGCAGTGAGACGACAGGGTTCGAGACCCAGTACTTC.

The chain couples TRBV27 to TRBJ1-4, with D unclear. Trimming took 6 bases from V and 0 from J, leaving 8 bases between them. Germline V gives CDR1 MNHEY, CDR2 SMNVEV (reference sequence). This CDR3 region has 14 residues. The chain's CDR3 is CASSSLATNEKLFF. CDR3 bases: TGTGCCAGCAGCTCTTTGGCAACTAATGAAAAACTGTTTTTT.